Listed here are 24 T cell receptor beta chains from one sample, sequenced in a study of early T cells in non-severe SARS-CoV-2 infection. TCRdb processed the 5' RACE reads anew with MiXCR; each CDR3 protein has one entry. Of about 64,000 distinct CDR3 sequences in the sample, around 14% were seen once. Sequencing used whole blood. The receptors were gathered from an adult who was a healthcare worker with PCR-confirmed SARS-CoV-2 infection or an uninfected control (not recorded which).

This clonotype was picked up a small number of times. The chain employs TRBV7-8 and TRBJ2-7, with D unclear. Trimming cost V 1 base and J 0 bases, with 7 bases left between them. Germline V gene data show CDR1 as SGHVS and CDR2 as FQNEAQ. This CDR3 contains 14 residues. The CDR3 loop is CASSLVVTSYEQYF. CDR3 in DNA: TGTGCCAGCAGCTTAGTTGTCACCTCCTACGAGCAGTACTTC.

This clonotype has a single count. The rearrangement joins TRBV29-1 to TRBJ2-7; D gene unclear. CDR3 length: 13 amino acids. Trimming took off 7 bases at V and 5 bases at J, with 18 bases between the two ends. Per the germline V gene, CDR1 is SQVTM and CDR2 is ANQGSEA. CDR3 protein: CSAIEERANEQYF. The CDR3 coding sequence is TGCAGCGCCATCGAGGAAAGGGCGAACGAGCAGTACTTC.

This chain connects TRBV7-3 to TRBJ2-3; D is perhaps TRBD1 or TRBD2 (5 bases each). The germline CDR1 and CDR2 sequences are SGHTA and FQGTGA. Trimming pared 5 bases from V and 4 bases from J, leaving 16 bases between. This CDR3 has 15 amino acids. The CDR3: CASSPTGTFADTQYF. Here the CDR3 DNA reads TGTGCCAGCAGCCCCACCGGGACCTTCGCAGATACGCAGTATTTT.

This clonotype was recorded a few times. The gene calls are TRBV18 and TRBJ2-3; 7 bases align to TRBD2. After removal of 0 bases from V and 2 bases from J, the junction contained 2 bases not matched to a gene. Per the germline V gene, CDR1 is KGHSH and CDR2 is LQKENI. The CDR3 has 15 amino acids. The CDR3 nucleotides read TGTGCCAGCTCACCACCTGCGGGGGTCACAGATACGCAGTATTTT. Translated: CASSPPAGVTDTQYF.

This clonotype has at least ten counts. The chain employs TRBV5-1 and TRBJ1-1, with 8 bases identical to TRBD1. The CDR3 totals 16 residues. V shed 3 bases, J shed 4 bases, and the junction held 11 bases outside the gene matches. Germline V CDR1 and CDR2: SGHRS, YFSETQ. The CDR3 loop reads CASSSIRQGSGTEAFF. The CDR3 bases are TGCGCCAGCAGCTCGATCCGACAGGGGTCGGGCACTGAAGCTTTCTTT.

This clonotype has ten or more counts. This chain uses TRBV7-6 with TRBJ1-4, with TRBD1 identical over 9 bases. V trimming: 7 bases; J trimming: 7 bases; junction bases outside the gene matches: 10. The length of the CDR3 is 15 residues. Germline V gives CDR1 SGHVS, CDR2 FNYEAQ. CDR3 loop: CASTPKQGAGEKLFF. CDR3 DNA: TGTGCCAGCACCCCTAAACAGGGGGCCGGTGAAAAACTGTTTTTT.

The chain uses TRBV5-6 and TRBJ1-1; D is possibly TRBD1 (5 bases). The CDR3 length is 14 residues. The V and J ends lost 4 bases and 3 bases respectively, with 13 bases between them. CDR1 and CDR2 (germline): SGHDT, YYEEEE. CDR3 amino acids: CASSPPGGYTEAFF. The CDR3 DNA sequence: TGTGCCAGCAGCCCTCCTGGGGGGTACACTGAAGCTTTCTTT.

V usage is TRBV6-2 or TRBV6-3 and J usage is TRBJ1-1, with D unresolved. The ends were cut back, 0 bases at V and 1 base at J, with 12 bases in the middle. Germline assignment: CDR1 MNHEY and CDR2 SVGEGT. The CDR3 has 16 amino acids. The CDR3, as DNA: TGTGCCAGCAGTTACTCGACGAGGACGGCGAACACTGAAGCTTTCTTT. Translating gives CASSYSTRTANTEAFF.

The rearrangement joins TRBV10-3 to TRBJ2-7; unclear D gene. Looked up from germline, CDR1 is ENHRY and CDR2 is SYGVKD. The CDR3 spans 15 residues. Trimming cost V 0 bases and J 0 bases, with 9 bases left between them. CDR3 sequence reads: CAISESAARSYEQYF. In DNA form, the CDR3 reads TGTGCCATCAGTGAGTCGGCGGCCCGCTCCTACGAGCAGTACTTC.

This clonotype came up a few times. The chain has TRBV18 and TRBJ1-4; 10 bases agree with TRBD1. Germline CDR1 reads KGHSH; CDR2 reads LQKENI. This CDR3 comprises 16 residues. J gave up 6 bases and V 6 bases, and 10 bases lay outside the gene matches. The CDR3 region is CASSSPRDRGYEKLFF. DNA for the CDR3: TGTGCCAGCTCGTCCCCCCGGGACAGGGGATATGAAAAACTGTTTTTT.

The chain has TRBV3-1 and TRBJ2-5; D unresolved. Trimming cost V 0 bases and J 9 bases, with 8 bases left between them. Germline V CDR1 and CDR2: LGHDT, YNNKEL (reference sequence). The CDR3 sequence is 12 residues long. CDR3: CASSQEDRAQYF. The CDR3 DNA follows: TGTGCCAGCAGCCAAGAAGATCGGGCCCAGTACTTC.

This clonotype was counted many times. The CDR3, as DNA: TGTGCCAGCTCCCCCCGCGGGTCGTCGTACAATGAGCAGTTCTTC. Protein sequence: CASSPRGSSYNEQFF. V gene TRBV18 combines with J gene TRBJ2-1; possibly TRBD2 for D (5 bases). CDR3 length: 15 residues. Germline V CDR1 and CDR2: KGHSH, LQKENI. Trimming took 6 bases from V and 4 from J, leaving 16 bases between them.

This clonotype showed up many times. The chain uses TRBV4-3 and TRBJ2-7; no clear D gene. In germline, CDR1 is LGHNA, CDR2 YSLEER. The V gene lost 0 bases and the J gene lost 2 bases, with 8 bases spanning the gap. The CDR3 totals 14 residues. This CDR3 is CASSQDPIAYEQYF. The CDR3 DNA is TGCGCCAGCAGCCAAGACCCGATAGCCTACGAGCAGTACTTC.

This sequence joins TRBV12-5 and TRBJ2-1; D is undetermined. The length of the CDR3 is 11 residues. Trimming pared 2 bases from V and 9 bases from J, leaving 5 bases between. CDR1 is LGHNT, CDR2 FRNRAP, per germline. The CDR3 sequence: CASGLQPEQFF. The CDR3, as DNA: TGTGCTAGTGGTTTGCAGCCTGAGCAGTTCTTC. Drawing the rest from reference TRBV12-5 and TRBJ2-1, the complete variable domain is DARVTQTPRHKVTEMGQEVTMRCQPILGHNTVFWYRQTMMQGLELLAYFRNRAPLDDSGMPKDRFSAEMPDATLATLKIQPSEPRDSAVYFCASGLQPEQFFGPGTRLTVL.

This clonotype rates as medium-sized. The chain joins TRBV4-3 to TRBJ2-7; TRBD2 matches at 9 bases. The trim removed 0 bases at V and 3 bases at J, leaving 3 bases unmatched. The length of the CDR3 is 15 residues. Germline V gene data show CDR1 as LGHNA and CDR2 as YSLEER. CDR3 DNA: TGCGCCAGCAGCCAAGATATAGCGGGGGACTACGAGCAGTACTTC. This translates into CASSQDIAGDYEQYF.

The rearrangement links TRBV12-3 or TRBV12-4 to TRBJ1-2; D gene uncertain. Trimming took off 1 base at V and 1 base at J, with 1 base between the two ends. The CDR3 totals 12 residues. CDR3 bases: TGTGCCAGCAGTTTAGATAACTATGGCTACACCTTC. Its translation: CASSLDNYGYTF.

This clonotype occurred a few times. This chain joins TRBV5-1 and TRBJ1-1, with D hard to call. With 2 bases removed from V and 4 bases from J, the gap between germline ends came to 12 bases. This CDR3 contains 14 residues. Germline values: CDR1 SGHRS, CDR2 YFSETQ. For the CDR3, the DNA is TGCGCCAGCAGCTTTGACATAGGGTCCACTGAAGCTTTCTTT. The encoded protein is CASSFDIGSTEAFF. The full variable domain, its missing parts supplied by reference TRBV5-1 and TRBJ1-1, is KAGVTQTPRYLIKTRGQQVTLSCSPISGHRSVSWYQQTPGQGLQFLFEYFSETQRNKGNFPGRFSGRQFSNSRSEMNVSTLELGDSALYLCASSFDIGSTEAFFGQGTRLTVV.

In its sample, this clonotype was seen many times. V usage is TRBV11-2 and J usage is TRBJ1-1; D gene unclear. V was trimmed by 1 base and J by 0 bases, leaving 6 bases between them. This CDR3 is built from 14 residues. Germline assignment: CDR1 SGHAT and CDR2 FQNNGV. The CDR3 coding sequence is TGTGCCAGCAGCTTAGGAAGGGTGAACACTGAAGCTTTCTTT. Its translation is CASSLGRVNTEAFF. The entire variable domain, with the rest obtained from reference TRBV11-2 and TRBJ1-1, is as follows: EAGVAQSPRYKIIEKRQSVAFWCNPISGHATLYWYQQILGQGPKLLIQFQNNGVVDDSQLPKDRFSAERLKGVDSTLKIQPAKLEDSAVYLCASSLGRVNTEAFFGQGTRLTVV.

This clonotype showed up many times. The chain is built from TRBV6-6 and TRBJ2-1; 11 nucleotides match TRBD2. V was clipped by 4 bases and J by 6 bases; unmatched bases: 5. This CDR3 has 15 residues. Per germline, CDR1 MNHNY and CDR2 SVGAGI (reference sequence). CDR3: CASSSLAGGPNEQFF. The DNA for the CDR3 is TGTGCCAGCAGTTCCCTAGCGGGGGGACCCAATGAGCAGTTCTTC.

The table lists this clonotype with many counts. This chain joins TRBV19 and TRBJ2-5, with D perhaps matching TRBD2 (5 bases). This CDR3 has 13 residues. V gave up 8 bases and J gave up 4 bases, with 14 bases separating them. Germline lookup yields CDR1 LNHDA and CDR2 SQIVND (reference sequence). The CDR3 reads CASQQRRGETQYF. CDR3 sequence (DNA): TGTGCCAGTCAGCAGCGCCGGGGAGAGACCCAGTACTTC.

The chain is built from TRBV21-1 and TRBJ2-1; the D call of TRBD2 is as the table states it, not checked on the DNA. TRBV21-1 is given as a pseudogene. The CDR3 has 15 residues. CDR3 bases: TGTGCCAGCAGCAGAGTAGCGGAGTACAATGAGTGGCAGTTCTTC. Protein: CASSRVAEYNEWQFF.

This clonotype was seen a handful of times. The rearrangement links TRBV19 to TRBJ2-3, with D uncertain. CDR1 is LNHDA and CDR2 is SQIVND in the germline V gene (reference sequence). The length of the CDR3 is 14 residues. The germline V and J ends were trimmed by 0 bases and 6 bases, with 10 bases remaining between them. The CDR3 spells CASSIDATGDTQYF. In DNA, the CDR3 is TGTGCCAGTAGTATAGATGCCACCGGGGATACGCAGTATTTT. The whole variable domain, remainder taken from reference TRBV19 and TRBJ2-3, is DGGITQSPKYLFRKEGQNVTLSCEQNLNHDAMYWYRQDPGQGLRLIYYSQIVNDFQKGDIAEGYSVSREKKESFPLTVTSAQKNPTAFYLCASSIDATGDTQYFGPGTRLTVL.

The CDR3 region has the DNA TGTGCCAGAAGCTTGGATCCGGGACTAGCGGGGCCCTACAATGAGCAGTTCTTC. Protein sequence: CARSLDPGLAGPYNEQFF. The rearrangement uses TRBV5-3 and TRBJ2-1; 13 bases line up with TRBD2. TRBV5-3 is marked as an open reading frame, function uncertain. V shed 0 bases, J shed 2 bases, and the junction held 5 bases outside the gene matches. The CDR3 is 18 amino acids.

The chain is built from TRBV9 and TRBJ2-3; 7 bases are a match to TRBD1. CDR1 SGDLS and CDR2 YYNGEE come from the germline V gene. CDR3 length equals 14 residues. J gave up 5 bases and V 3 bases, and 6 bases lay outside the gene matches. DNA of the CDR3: TGTGCCAGCAGCGAACAACAGGGGAAAGATACGCAGTATTTT. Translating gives CASSEQQGKDTQYF.